This is a list of T cell receptor beta chains from one sample in a study of identical twins. One entry per CDR3 protein, called by TCRdb with MiXCR from the 5' RACE reads. The top ten hold about 0.47% of the sample, which has approximately 500,000 distinct CDR3 sequences, around 15% seen once. The same specimen was also included in a second study, on yellow fever vaccine responses in identical twins.

The sequenced material came from CD4+ T cells sorted from blood. The receptor source for this set is a woman aged 18 to 35 in good health. CDR3s include the opening cysteine and the closing phenylalanine or tryptophan. The order of the fields is V gene, D gene, clone size, J gene, CDR3 protein, CDR3 DNA. D genes are given only for firm matches. Expanded clones get a size class; other rows say once, few or many, or leave the size out.

V gene: TRBV7-6
D gene: TRBD2
clone size: NA
J gene: TRBJ2-5
CDR3 protein: CASSPGLAGGETQYF
CDR3 DNA: TGTGCCAGCAGCCCTGGACTAGCGGGTGGAGAGACCCAGTACTTC

V gene: TRBV12-3/TRBV12-4
D gene: TRBD2
clone size: many
J gene: TRBJ2-1
CDR3 protein: CASSLRGGAGNEQFF
CDR3 DNA: TGTGCCAGCAGCCTACGGGGGGGCGCTGGCAATGAGCAGTTCTTC

V gene: TRBV3-1
D gene: TRBD2
clone size: NA
J gene: TRBJ2-3
CDR3 protein: CASSQNIAGLGDTQYF
CDR3 DNA: TGTGCCAGCAGCCAAAATATAGCGGGGCTAGGAGATACGCAGTATTTT

V gene: TRBV18
D gene: NA
clone size: NA
J gene: TRBJ2-3
CDR3 protein: CASSPGPNTDTQYF
CDR3 DNA: TGTGCCAGCTCACCGGGACCCAACACAGATACGCAGTATTTT

V gene: TRBV28
D gene: NA
clone size: few
J gene: TRBJ2-5
CDR3 protein: CASTLPRGGQETQYF
CDR3 DNA: TGTGCCAGCACCCTCCCCAGGGGAGGACAAGAGACCCAGTACTTC

V gene: TRBV20-1
D gene: NA
clone size: NA
J gene: TRBJ2-1
CDR3 protein: CSATSSSYNEQFF
CDR3 DNA: TGCAGTGCGACCTCAAGCTCCTACAATGAGCAGTTCTTC

V gene: TRBV10-3
D gene: NA
clone size: once
J gene: TRBJ2-2
CDR3 protein: CAISEVLAPGELFF
CDR3 DNA: TGTGCCATCAGTGAGGTATTAGCACCCGGGGAGCTGTTTTTT

V gene: TRBV6-5
D gene: TRBD1
clone size: NA
J gene: TRBJ2-1
CDR3 protein: CASSYQGGWNEQFF
CDR3 DNA: TGTGCCAGCAGTTACCAAGGGGGCTGGAATGAGCAGTTCTTC

V gene: TRBV12-3/TRBV12-4
D gene: TRBD2
clone size: NA
J gene: TRBJ2-1
CDR3 protein: CASSFWGGNEQFF
CDR3 DNA: TGTGCCAGCAGTTTCTGGGGGGGCAATGAGCAGTTCTTC

V gene: TRBV2
D gene: NA
clone size: NA
J gene: TRBJ1-6
CDR3 protein: CASSEGHYSPLHF
CDR3 DNA: TGTGCCAGCAGTGAGGGGCATTATTCACCCCTCCACTTT

V gene: TRBV19
D gene: NA
clone size: few
J gene: TRBJ2-1
CDR3 protein: CASSYPGSRDGEQFF
CDR3 DNA: TGTGCCAGTAGTTACCCCGGAAGCAGGGACGGTGAGCAGTTCTTC

V gene: TRBV28
D gene: TRBD2
clone size: many
J gene: TRBJ2-7
CDR3 protein: CASSRGVLAGAYEQYF
CDR3 DNA: TGTGCCAGCAGTCGAGGAGTACTAGCGGGAGCCTACGAGCAGTACTTC

V gene: TRBV12-3/TRBV12-4
D gene: TRBD2
clone size: few
J gene: TRBJ2-1
CDR3 protein: CASRPARAGGWNEQFF
CDR3 DNA: TGTGCCAGCAGACCCGCCCGAGCGGGGGGTTGGAATGAGCAGTTCTTC

V gene: TRBV24-1
D gene: NA
clone size: few
J gene: TRBJ2-7
CDR3 protein: CATAAGGVNYEQYF
CDR3 DNA: TGTGCCACCGCCGCTGGTGGGGTAAACTACGAGCAGTACTTC

V gene: TRBV14
D gene: TRBD1
clone size: NA
J gene: TRBJ1-2
CDR3 protein: CASSQVGTGGIDGYTF
CDR3 DNA: TGTGCCAGCAGCCAAGTCGGGACAGGGGGCATCGATGGCTACACCTTC

V gene: TRBV4-1
D gene: TRBD2
clone size: NA
J gene: TRBJ2-1
CDR3 protein: CASRKTSGNYNEQFF
CDR3 DNA: TGCGCCAGCAGGAAAACTAGCGGGAATTACAATGAGCAGTTCTTC

V gene: TRBV7-6
D gene: NA
clone size: few
J gene: TRBJ2-3
CDR3 protein: CASRTEGGDTQYF
CDR3 DNA: TGTGCCAGCAGGACCGAAGGAGGAGATACGCAGTATTTT

V gene: TRBV5-6
D gene: NA
clone size: NA
J gene: TRBJ2-1
CDR3 protein: CASSLVEGSIYNEQFF
CDR3 DNA: TGTGCCAGCAGCTTGGTCGAGGGGTCTATTTACAATGAGCAGTTCTTC

V gene: TRBV6-1
D gene: NA
clone size: many
J gene: TRBJ2-3
CDR3 protein: CASRRGGTDTQYF
CDR3 DNA: TGCGCCAGCAGAAGGGGGGGCACAGATACGCAGTATTTT

V gene: TRBV12-3/TRBV12-4
D gene: NA
clone size: few
J gene: TRBJ2-1
CDR3 protein: CASSAPPLGPDF
CDR3 DNA: TGTGCCAGCAGTGCACCCCCCTTAGGACCCGACTTC

V gene: TRBV4-1
D gene: NA
clone size: few
J gene: TRBJ2-3
CDR3 protein: CASSQATLLLSTDTQYF
CDR3 DNA: TGCGCCAGCAGCCAAGCGACCCTCCTATTATCCACAGATACGCAGTATTTT

V gene: TRBV6-5
D gene: NA
clone size: few
J gene: TRBJ1-1
CDR3 protein: CASSYGGDAFF
CDR3 DNA: TGTGCCAGCAGTTATGGGGGGGACGCTTTCTTT

V gene: TRBV3-1
D gene: NA
clone size: many
J gene: TRBJ2-1
CDR3 protein: CASSQVTGDEQFF
CDR3 DNA: TGTGCCAGCAGCCAAGTCACGGGAGATGAGCAGTTCTTC

V gene: TRBV18
D gene: NA
clone size: few
J gene: TRBJ2-5
CDR3 protein: CASSPEVGLQETQYF
CDR3 DNA: TGTGCCAGCTCACCAGAAGTAGGCCTCCAAGAGACCCAGTACTTC

V gene: TRBV7-9
D gene: TRBD2
clone size: NA
J gene: TRBJ2-7
CDR3 protein: CASSFSGIGTYEQYF
CDR3 DNA: TGTGCCAGCAGCTTTAGCGGGATCGGTACCTACGAGCAGTACTTC

V gene: TRBV14
D gene: NA
clone size: NA
J gene: TRBJ1-2
CDR3 protein: CASSQFIGQGTNYGYTF
CDR3 DNA: TGTGCCAGCAGCCAATTTATAGGGCAGGGAACTAACTATGGCTACACCTTC

V gene: TRBV29-1
D gene: TRBD1
clone size: few
J gene: TRBJ1-4
CDR3 protein: CSVEEDRANEKLFF
CDR3 DNA: TGCAGCGTTGAAGAGGACAGGGCAAATGAAAAACTGTTTTTT

V gene: TRBV11-2
D gene: NA
clone size: NA
J gene: TRBJ2-2
CDR3 protein: CASSLGLLRGELFF
CDR3 DNA: TGTGCCAGCAGCTTAGGCCTCCTCCGTGGGGAGCTGTTTTTT

V gene: TRBV7-2
D gene: TRBD1
clone size: NA
J gene: TRBJ2-1
CDR3 protein: CASSLAATGGFLAFF
CDR3 DNA: TGTGCCAGCAGCTTAGCCGCGACAGGGGGTTTTTTGGCGTTCTTC

V gene: TRBV12-3/TRBV12-4
D gene: NA
clone size: few
J gene: TRBJ1-5
CDR3 protein: CASTTVGPQHF
CDR3 DNA: TGTGCCAGCACGACCGTAGGGCCCCAGCATTTT

V gene: TRBV5-1
D gene: NA
clone size: NA
J gene: TRBJ2-5
CDR3 protein: CASSSSGLTETQYF
CDR3 DNA: TGCGCCAGCAGCTCAAGCGGGCTCACGGAGACCCAGTACTTC

V gene: TRBV6-5
D gene: NA
clone size: few
J gene: TRBJ1-1
CDR3 protein: CASSYSGGRAGTEAFF
CDR3 DNA: TGTGCCAGCAGTTACTCGGGGGGTAGGGCCGGCACTGAAGCTTTCTTT

V gene: TRBV5-1
D gene: NA
clone size: NA
J gene: TRBJ2-1
CDR3 protein: CASSRDGDSYNEQFF
CDR3 DNA: TGCGCCAGCAGCAGGGACGGAGACTCCTACAATGAGCAGTTCTTC

V gene: TRBV21-1
D gene: NA
clone size: NA
J gene: TRBJ2-7
CDR3 protein: CASSKGLAGRSYEQYF
CDR3 DNA: TGTGCCAGCAGCAAAGGACTAGCGGGGCGATCCTACGAGCAGTACTTC

V gene: TRBV4-1
D gene: TRBD2
clone size: few
J gene: TRBJ2-1
CDR3 protein: CASSHLGRAGASSYNEQFF
CDR3 DNA: TGCGCCAGCAGCCACCTGGGGCGAGCGGGGGCGAGCTCCTACAATGAGCAGTTCTTC

V gene: TRBV4-1
D gene: NA
clone size: many
J gene: TRBJ2-3
CDR3 protein: CASSQVSYGTPTDTQYF
CDR3 DNA: TGCGCCAGCAGCCAAGTGTCTTACGGGACACCTACAGATACGCAGTATTTT

V gene: TRBV9
D gene: TRBD1
clone size: few
J gene: TRBJ1-1
CDR3 protein: CASTGLGTGVGVAFF
CDR3 DNA: TGTGCCAGCACCGGACTCGGGACAGGGGTTGGTGTAGCTTTCTTT

V gene: TRBV20-1
D gene: TRBD2
clone size: few
J gene: TRBJ2-3
CDR3 protein: CSARRGGSSQDTQYF
CDR3 DNA: TGCAGTGCTAGACGGGGCGGGAGTTCTCAGGATACGCAGTATTTT

V gene: TRBV20-1
D gene: NA
clone size: many
J gene: TRBJ2-7
CDR3 protein: CSASFPQAEQYF
CDR3 DNA: TGCAGTGCTAGTTTTCCCCAGGCCGAGCAGTACTTC

V gene: TRBV3-1
D gene: NA
clone size: few
J gene: TRBJ1-1
CDR3 protein: CATSAGKTEAFF
CDR3 DNA: TGTGCCACCAGTGCCGGGAAGACGGAAGCTTTCTTT

V gene: TRBV7-8
D gene: NA
clone size: NA
J gene: TRBJ1-2
CDR3 protein: CASSGGVYGYTF
CDR3 DNA: TGTGCCAGCAGCGGAGGGGTTTATGGCTACACCTTC

V gene: TRBV7-9
D gene: NA
clone size: NA
J gene: TRBJ2-2
CDR3 protein: CASSRFSPANTGELFF
CDR3 DNA: TGTGCCAGCAGTCGATTTAGCCCAGCTAACACCGGGGAGCTGTTTTTT

V gene: TRBV5-1
D gene: NA
clone size: NA
J gene: TRBJ2-3
CDR3 protein: CASSQLAHQGDTQYF
CDR3 DNA: TGCGCCAGCAGCCAACTAGCTCACCAAGGGGATACGCAGTATTTT

V gene: TRBV14
D gene: NA
clone size: few
J gene: TRBJ2-7
CDR3 protein: CASSPIHNGEQYF
CDR3 DNA: TGTGCCAGCAGCCCAATACATAATGGGGAGCAGTACTTC

V gene: TRBV28
D gene: TRBD1
clone size: few
J gene: TRBJ1-3
CDR3 protein: CASSSFGTGLSSGNTIYF
CDR3 DNA: TGTGCCAGCAGCTCCTTCGGGACAGGCCTAAGCTCTGGAAACACCATATATTTT

V gene: TRBV4-1
D gene: NA
clone size: NA
J gene: TRBJ2-6
CDR3 protein: CASSQGLAYTGANVLTF
CDR3 DNA: TGCGCCAGCAGCCAAGGTTTGGCCTATACTGGGGCCAACGTCCTGACTTTC

V gene: TRBV3-1
D gene: TRBD1
clone size: NA
J gene: TRBJ2-3
CDR3 protein: CACSPTHRQGPDTQYF
CDR3 DNA: TGTGCCTGCAGCCCAACTCACCGACAGGGCCCAGATACGCAGTATTTT

V gene: TRBV28
D gene: TRBD2
clone size: many
J gene: TRBJ2-7
CDR3 protein: CASSLAGAYEQYF
CDR3 DNA: TGCGCCAGCAGCTTGGCGGGAGCCTACGAGCAGTACTTC

V gene: TRBV6-1
D gene: TRBD2
clone size: few
J gene: TRBJ2-5
CDR3 protein: CASSAQRGGQETQYF
CDR3 DNA: TGTGCCAGCAGTGCCCAGCGGGGGGGTCAAGAGACCCAGTACTTC

V gene: TRBV12-3/TRBV12-4
D gene: NA
clone size: few
J gene: TRBJ1-1
CDR3 protein: CASSLLAHEGTEAFF
CDR3 DNA: TGTGCCAGCAGTTTATTGGCTCACGAGGGGACTGAAGCTTTCTTT

V gene: TRBV15
D gene: TRBD1
clone size: NA
J gene: TRBJ2-3
CDR3 protein: CATRQGAPTDTQYF
CDR3 DNA: TGTGCCACTAGACAGGGGGCCCCCACAGATACGCAGTATTTT

V gene: TRBV20-1
D gene: TRBD2
clone size: few
J gene: TRBJ2-1
CDR3 protein: CCARDAGLAGWNEQFF
CDR3 DNA: TGCTGTGCTAGAGATGCCGGACTAGCGGGATGGAATGAGCAGTTCTTC

V gene: TRBV28
D gene: TRBD2
clone size: NA
J gene: TRBJ2-1
CDR3 protein: CASSLFTATSGTRNEQFF
CDR3 DNA: TGTGCCAGCAGTTTATTCACCGCAACTAGCGGGACTCGAAATGAGCAGTTCTTC

V gene: TRBV20-1
D gene: NA
clone size: NA
J gene: TRBJ2-1
CDR3 protein: CSARGVIEQFF
CDR3 DNA: TGCAGTGCTAGAGGAGTAATTGAGCAGTTCTTC

V gene: TRBV5-4
D gene: TRBD2
clone size: NA
J gene: TRBJ2-3
CDR3 protein: CASSRSGSPDTDTQYF
CDR3 DNA: TGTGCCAGCAGCCGTAGCGGGAGTCCTGACACAGATACGCAGTATTTT